This T cell receptor (beta chain) emerged from a study of T cell responses to AZD1222 COVID-19 vaccine. Study background: Whether given at about 4 or about 12 weeks, second doses were pooled. Study-wide points: Just a handful of AZD1222 recipients were seropositive at baseline. Clonal diversity may have been underestimated in mostly white British donors. Compared with day 0, the breadth and depth of the Spike-specific TCR repertoire rose significantly after two doses of AZD1222.

Clones were read by immunoSEQ multiplex PCR, and TCRdb kept only the in-frame ones, dropping some. The profile shows roughly 97,000 clones, roughly 93% of them singletons. The CDR3 length is 16 residues. V gave up 3 bases and J gave up 3 bases, with 20 bases separating them. The germline V gene has CDR1 GTSNPN and CDR2 SVGIG (reference sequence). On this clone: Its specificity is not known.

This specimen consisted of peripheral blood, obtained on day 0 of AZD1222 vaccination. This chain connects TRBV30 to TRBJ1-1, with D maybe TRBD1 (5 bases). This TCR was recovered from an adult in good health. The CDR3: CAWRTGAGRWDTEAFF. For the CDR3, the DNA is TGTGCCTGGAGGACCGGGGCAGGACGATGGGACACTGAAGCTTTCTTT.